Presented here are 15 T cell receptor beta chains from one specimen sequenced in a study of blood T cell repertoires in COVID-19. Profiling relied on immunoSEQ multiplex PCR, and the TCRdb table lists in-frame clones only, not all of them. This table has around 260,000 clones, about 89% appearing once. The sample was peripheral blood. All receptors derive from a woman aged 50 to 60 with acute or convalescent COVID-19.

The gene calls are TRBV9 and TRBJ2-2; 12 bases match TRBD1. Unmatched junction bases numbered 4, after V lost 4 bases and J lost 3 bases. From germline, CDR1 is SGDLS and CDR2 YYNGEE. The CDR3 runs 16 residues. The CDR3 sequence is CASSLRDRGHTGELFF. For the CDR3, the DNA is TGTGCCAGCAGCCTCCGGGACAGGGGGCACACCGGGGAGCTGTTTTTT.

The gene calls are TRBV7-3 and TRBJ2-3, with D perhaps matching TRBD2 (7 bases). Germline CDR1 is SGHTA and CDR2 is FQGTGA. The CDR3 totals 13 residues. Trimming removed 3 bases from V and 6 bases from J, with 10 bases in between. The CDR3 reads CASSFRGADTQYF. DNA for the CDR3: TGTGCCAGCAGCTTTCGGGGGGCGGATACGCAGTATTTT.

V gene TRBV12-5 combines with J gene TRBJ2-1; a weak D match, TRBD2 (5 bases). Trimming took 2 bases from V and 5 from J, leaving 16 bases between them. The CDR3 runs 16 residues. Germline-derived CDR1 and CDR2 are LGHNT and FRNRAP. In DNA form, the CDR3 reads TGTGCTAGTGGTTTGCAGGTGGCGGGTGAGGACAATGAGCAGTTCTTC. This encodes CASGLQVAGEDNEQFF.

This clone showed up just once. The chain carries TRBV5-1 and TRBJ2-1; possible D gene TRBD1, 6 bases. Germline lookup yields CDR1 SGHRS and CDR2 YFSETQ. The CDR3 is made up of 13 amino acids. Trimming pared 4 bases from V and 6 bases from J, leaving 11 bases between. The CDR3 sequence: CASSNTGTNEQFF. The DNA for the CDR3 is TGCGCCAGCAGCAACACAGGGACCAATGAGCAGTTCTTC.

This chain links TRBV27 with TRBJ2-5; 11 positions agree with TRBD2. This CDR3 spans 15 amino acids. CDR1 and CDR2 (germline): MNHEY, SMNVEV (reference sequence). V lost 6 bases, J lost 6 bases, and 9 bases stayed unmatched. CDR3 region: CASSTTSGMTKTQYF. The CDR3 DNA is TGTGCCAGCAGCACGACTAGCGGGATGACGAAGACCCAGTACTTC.

Only one count was recorded for this clone. The rearrangement links TRBV28 to TRBJ2-3, with D possibly TRBD2 on 5 matching bases. The CDR3 is made up of 12 amino acids. Germline V gives CDR1 MDHEN, CDR2 SYDVKM. With 3 bases removed from V and 11 bases from J, the gap between germline ends came to 12 bases. CDR3: CASSFSGRRQYF. The CDR3 DNA sequence: TGTGCCAGCAGTTTCTCGGGGAGACGGCAGTATTTT.

The chain recombines TRBV28 with TRBJ2-4, with TRBD2 identical over 9 bases. The V and J ends lost 4 bases and 7 bases, in that order; junction bases with no gene match: 14. In germline, CDR1 is MDHEN, CDR2 SYDVKM. This CDR3 has 17 residues. CDR3 DNA sequence: TGTGCCAGCAGTTATATTAGCGGGAGCGGGGGCAGGAACATTCAGTACTTC. Its translation: CASSYISGSGGRNIQYF.

The chain is built from TRBV24-1 and TRBJ1-2, with 7 bases lining up with TRBD1. CDR3 length: 14 amino acids. In germline, CDR1 is KGHDR, CDR2 SFDVKD. V shed 4 bases, J shed 3 bases, and the junction held 4 bases outside the gene matches. This CDR3 is CATSETGYDYGYTF. CDR3 DNA: TGTGCCACCAGTGAGACAGGGTACGACTATGGCTACACCTTC.

The CDR3 loop is CSASAQQDEQFF. The CDR3 nucleotides read TGCAGTGCTAGTGCTCAACAGGATGAGCAGTTCTTC. The chain combines TRBV20-1 with TRBJ2-1; TRBD1 is a possible D gene (5 bases). Germline V CDR1 and CDR2: DFQATT, SNEGSKA (reference sequence). This CDR3 is built from 12 residues. V dropped 3 bases and J dropped 8 bases, with 11 bases sitting between them.

In this sample, this clone turned up a few times. The V and J genes are TRBV10-1 and TRBJ2-2; D is perhaps TRBD2 (5 bases). V lost 1 base and J lost 1, with 10 bases in between. Per germline, CDR1 WNHNN and CDR2 SYGVQD (reference sequence). The CDR3 extends over 16 amino acids. The chain's CDR3 is CASSECMGVNTGELFF. The CDR3 nucleotides read TGCGCCAGCAGTGAGTGCATGGGAGTGAACACCGGGGAGCTGTTTTTT.

The V and J genes are TRBV7-3 and TRBJ2-7; 8 nucleotides match TRBD2. Germline CDR1 and CDR2: SGHTA and FQGTGA. The V segment lost 3 bases and the J segment 4 bases; nucleotides outside the gene matches: 5. The CDR3 is 14 amino acids. CDR3 region: CASSFTSGTYEQYF. The DNA of the CDR3 is TGTGCCAGCAGCTTTACTAGCGGAACATACGAGCAGTACTTC.

This chain joins TRBV9 and TRBJ2-7; 7 bases map to TRBD2. The CDR3 extends over 15 amino acids. The V gene end was trimmed by 0 bases and the J gene end by 1 base; junction bases not matched to a gene: 4. Germline lookup yields CDR1 SGDLS and CDR2 YYNGEE. DNA of the CDR3: TGTGCCAGCAGCGTAGGGCCAGCGGGGTCCTACGAGCAGTACTTC. Its protein product is CASSVGPAGSYEQYF.

The chain joins TRBV4-1 to TRBJ2-7; 7 bases are a match to TRBD2. Trimming took 0 bases from V and 4 from J; bases not matched to a gene: 9. This CDR3 region has 16 residues. CDR1 MGHRA and CDR2 YSYEKL come from the germline V gene. The CDR3 nucleotides read TGCGCCAGCAGCCAAGATCCTCAGGGAGGGAGGTACGAGCAGTACTTC. Translating gives CASSQDPQGGRYEQYF.

This chain uses TRBV6-5 with TRBJ1-2, with D tentatively TRBD1 (6 bases). CDR1 is MNHEY, CDR2 SVGAGI, per germline. Trimming pared 2 bases from V and 3 bases from J, leaving 7 bases between. The CDR3 has 13 amino acids. CDR3 sequence reads: CASSYAGDYGYTF. In nucleotides, the CDR3 is TGTGCCAGCAGTTACGCAGGGGACTATGGCTACACCTTC.

The CDR3, as DNA: TGTGCCAGCAGCCAAGCAGGGGGCGTCCAAGAGACCCAGTACTTC. Translated: CASSQAGGVQETQYF. This chain uses TRBV14 with TRBJ2-5, with 8 bases lining up with TRBD1. This CDR3 is 15 amino acids long. The ends lost 1 base at V and 1 base at J; junction bases unmatched: 2. The germline V gene encodes CDR1 SGHDN and CDR2 FVKESK. The full variable domain, its missing parts supplied by reference TRBV14 and TRBJ2-5, is EAGVTQFPSHSVIEKGQTVTLRCDPISGHDNLYWYRRVMGKEIKFLLHFVKESKQDESGMPNNRFLAERTGGTYSTLKVQPAELEDSGVYFCASSQAGGVQETQYFGPGTRLLVL.